This T cell receptor (beta chain) originates from a study of blood T cell repertoires in COVID-19. The repertoire was sequenced with immunoSEQ multiplex PCR; TCRdb's copy has only in-frame clones and lacks some. The table has around 70,000 clones, 88% seen once. Trimming left V 4 bases short and J 8 bases short, with 14 bases between. The CDR3 sequence is 13 residues long. Sequenced input: peripheral blood. The chain links TRBV12-3 or TRBV12-4 to TRBJ1-2; tentatively, D is TRBD1 (6 bases). The receptor's source is a human donor in a cohort sampled during active COVID-19. The CDR3 DNA reads as TGTGCCAGCAGTTCCCAACAGGGTTTCGGCTACACCTTC. It encodes CASSSQQGFGYTF.